These T cell receptor beta chains were read from a single sample in a study of T cell responses to AZD1222 COVID-19 vaccine. Data came from immunoSEQ multiplex PCR; TCRdb stores just in-frame clones and leaves some out. The sample lists around 94,000 clones; about four fifths were seen once. Sequencing used peripheral blood, obtained on day 0 of AZD1222 vaccination. These receptors all come from an adult in good health. Each CDR3 is given with its conserved first and last residue. The order of the fields is D gene, V gene, clone size, J gene, CDR3 DNA, CDR3 protein. A D gene is named only where the DNA matches it firmly. Size is stated for part of the rows, as once, few or many counts, or as a class when the clone is expanded.

D: .; V: TRBV10-3; size: .; J: TRBJ1-6; DNA: TGTGCCATCAGGAATCTTAATTCACCCCTCCACTTT; CDR3: CAIRNLNSPLHF
D: .; V: TRBV3-1/TRBV3-2; size: once; J: TRBJ1-4; DNA: TGTGCCAGCAGCCTATGGGGGTTTGAAAAACTGTTTTTT; CDR3: CASSLWGFEKLFF
D: TRBD1; V: TRBV5-4; size: .; J: TRBJ2-7; DNA: TGTGCCAGCAGTTTCGGACAGGGGGCCATCTACGAGCAGTACTTC; CDR3: CASSFGQGAIYEQYF
D: .; V: TRBV21-1; size: .; J: TRBJ2-1; DNA: TGTGCCAGCAGGGGGGCTAGCGGGAGGCATAGGAATGAGCAGTTCTTC; CDR3: CASRGASGRHRNEQFF
D: TRBD1; V: TRBV7-3; size: .; J: TRBJ2-7; DNA: TGTGCCAGCAGCTTAGGGACAGGGGGCGAGCAGTACTTC; CDR3: CASSLGTGGEQYF
D: .; V: TRBV3-1/TRBV3-2; size: once; J: TRBJ1-1; DNA: TGTGCCACGTCCCGTGTCGACACTGAAGCTTTCTTT; CDR3: CATSRVDTEAFF
D: .; V: TRBV7-2; size: .; J: TRBJ1-3; DNA: TGTGCCAGCAGCCTGTCGTCGACAGCCCGGACGGGAAACACCATATATTTT; CDR3: CASSLSSTARTGNTIYF
D: TRBD1; V: TRBV6-5; size: .; J: TRBJ2-7; DNA: TGTGCCAGCACCGGACAGGGGCCGGTCGGCGAGCAGTACTTC; CDR3: CASTGQGPVGEQYF
D: .; V: TRBV18; size: .; J: TRBJ1-2; DNA: TGTGCCAGCTCACCACAGGGAGCAGACTATGGCTACACCTTC; CDR3: CASSPQGADYGYTF
D: TRBD2; V: TRBV7-8; size: .; J: TRBJ2-7; DNA: TGTGCCAGCACCCTAGTTCCGGGCGGGAGTTTCTACGAGCAGTACTTC; CDR3: CASTLVPGGSFYEQYF
D: TRBD2; V: TRBV7-2; size: many; J: TRBJ2-1; DNA: TGTGCCAGCAGCTTAGAGGGACTAGGGGGGGATGAGCAGTTCTTC; CDR3: CASSLEGLGGDEQFF
D: .; V: TRBV7-9; size: .; J: TRBJ1-2; DNA: TGTGCCAGCAGCACCCCGAGTCCGGGCCCTACCTATGGCTACACCTTC; CDR3: CASSTPSPGPTYGYTF
D: .; V: TRBV5-5; size: .; J: TRBJ1-5; DNA: TGTGCCAGCAGCTTAAGTCCGGACGTGGTCAATCAGCCCCAGCATTTT; CDR3: CASSLSPDVVNQPQHF
D: TRBD1; V: TRBV5-1; size: .; J: TRBJ2-5; DNA: TGCGCCAGCAGCGCGCGGGTAGGGACAGGGTCTGAAGAGACCCAGTACTTC; CDR3: CASSARVGTGSEETQYF
D: .; V: TRBV5-1; size: once; J: TRBJ1-1; DNA: TGCGCCAGCAGCTTGGTTACGGGACGGGTGAACACTGAAGCTTTCTTT; CDR3: CASSLVTGRVNTEAFF
D: TRBD1; V: TRBV27; size: .; J: TRBJ2-7; DNA: TGTGCCAGCACCAGACAGGGGGGCGACTACGAGCAGTACTTC; CDR3: CASTRQGGDYEQYF
D: .; V: TRBV3-1/TRBV3-2; size: .; J: TRBJ1-3; DNA: TGTGCCAGCAGCCAAGAGGCGAGCTCTGGAAACACCATATATTTT; CDR3: CASSQEASSGNTIYF
D: TRBD2; V: TRBV7-2; size: .; J: TRBJ2-7; DNA: TGTGCCAGCAGCTTAATAAGGCGGGAGGGCCAAAACGAGCAGTACTTC; CDR3: CASSLIRREGQNEQYF
D: TRBD1; V: TRBV28; size: .; J: TRBJ1-2; DNA: TGCGCCAGCAGTTGGGACAGGAACTATGGCTACACCTTC; CDR3: CASSWDRNYGYTF
D: .; V: TRBV28; size: .; J: TRBJ2-7; DNA: TGTGCCAGTCAGGGTAGCAACAACGAGCAGTACTTC; CDR3: CASQGSNNEQYF
D: .; V: TRBV7-2; size: .; J: TRBJ1-5; DNA: TGTGCCAGCAGCTTAGGCACTAATCAGCCCCAGCATTTT; CDR3: CASSLGTNQPQHF
D: .; V: TRBV5-1; size: .; J: TRBJ1-3; DNA: TGCGCCAGCAGCTCGGGGGGGCCTGGAAACACCATATATTTT; CDR3: CASSSGGPGNTIYF
D: .; V: TRBV18; size: .; J: TRBJ1-3; DNA: TGTGCCAGCTCACCACAGGGAGGCTCTGGAAACACCATATATTTT; CDR3: CASSPQGGSGNTIYF
D: .; V: TRBV11-3; size: .; J: TRBJ2-7; DNA: TGTGCCAGCAGCTTCTTCCGGGGCTCCCACGAGCAGTACTTC; CDR3: CASSFFRGSHEQYF
D: TRBD1; V: TRBV28; size: .; J: TRBJ1-1; DNA: TGTGCCAGCAGTTCATCTTCCGGGACAGGGCAAGCTTTCTTT; CDR3: CASSSSSGTGQAFF
D: TRBD1; V: TRBV19; size: .; J: TRBJ2-5; DNA: TGTGCCAGTAGGCAAGGGGGCAGCCGCTCGGGGACCCAGTACTTC; CDR3: CASRQGGSRSGTQYF
D: TRBD1; V: TRBV4-3; size: .; J: TRBJ1-2; DNA: TGCGCCAGCAGCCAACAAAGACGAACCACAGGGGGTTTTGTCTATGGCTACACCTTC; CDR3: CASSQQRRTTGGFVYGYTF
D: .; V: TRBV14; size: .; J: TRBJ2-1; DNA: TGTGCCAGCAGCCAAGATATTTGGGGTGATGAGCAGTTCTTC; CDR3: CASSQDIWGDEQFF
D: .; V: TRBV5-6; size: .; J: TRBJ2-3; DNA: TGTGCCAGCAGCCCTAATGCGGCCCCGGGAACAGATACGCAGTATTTT; CDR3: CASSPNAAPGTDTQYF
D: .; V: TRBV30; size: .; J: TRBJ1-3; DNA: TGTGCCTGGAGACAAGGGGGTGGAACCTTCTCTGGAAACACCATATATTTT; CDR3: CAWRQGGGTFSGNTIYF
D: .; V: TRBV19; size: .; J: TRBJ1-2; DNA: TGTGCCAGTAGTCCCAGGTCGTGGGAGTACTATGGCTACACCTTC; CDR3: CASSPRSWEYYGYTF